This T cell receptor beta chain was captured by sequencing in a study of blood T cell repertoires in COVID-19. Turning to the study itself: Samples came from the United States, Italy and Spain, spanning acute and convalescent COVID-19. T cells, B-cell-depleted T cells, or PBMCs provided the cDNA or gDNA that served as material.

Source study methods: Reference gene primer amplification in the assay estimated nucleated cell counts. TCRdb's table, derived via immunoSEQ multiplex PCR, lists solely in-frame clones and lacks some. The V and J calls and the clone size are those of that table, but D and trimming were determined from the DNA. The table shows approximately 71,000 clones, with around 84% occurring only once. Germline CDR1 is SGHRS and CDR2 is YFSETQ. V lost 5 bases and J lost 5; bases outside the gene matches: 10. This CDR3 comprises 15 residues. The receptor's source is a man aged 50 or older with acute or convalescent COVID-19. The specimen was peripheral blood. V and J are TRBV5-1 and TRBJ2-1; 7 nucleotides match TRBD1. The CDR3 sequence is CASRVSPGTDNEQFF. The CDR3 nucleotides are TGCGCCAGCAGAGTCTCACCCGGGACAGACAATGAGCAGTTCTTC. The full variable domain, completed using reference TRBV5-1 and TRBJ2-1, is KAGVTQTPRYLIKTRGQQVTLSCSPISGHRSVSWYQQTPGQGLQFLFEYFSETQRNKGNFPGRFSGRQFSNSRSEMNVSTLELGDSALYLCASRVSPGTDNEQFFGPGTRLTVL.